The source of this TCR beta chain is a study of regulatory T cells in long-lasting Graves disease. With iRepertoire HTBI primers and Arm-PCR of CDR3 regions, TCR beta libraries were built. Using its own MiXCR run on the multiplex PCR reads, TCRdb lists one record per CDR3 protein. The sample consists of fewer than 450,000 distinct CDR3 sequences, over 12% of them appearing once. The time point: newly diagnosed GD, antithyroid drugs for less than 3 months. The TCR library was made from RNA extracted from PBMCs. Patients hailed from an endocrinology department in Xi'an, China. Germline V gives CDR1 SGDLS, CDR2 YYNGEE. V dropped 3 bases and J dropped 0; count of bases not matched to a gene: 11. CDR3 length equals 18 residues. In its sample, this clonotype was seen a few times. The data were also submitted as part of a second study, on T cells in Graves' hyperthyroidism and ophthalmopathy. That source reports: Diagnosis of hyperthyroidism was new in patients aged 18 to 65, and its duration was under 2 months. TCR CDR3 underwent first-round RT-PCR with the HTBI primer set. Clonotypes that were expanded in thyroid above 0.001 mostly appeared in blood too.

V usage is TRBV9 and J usage is TRBJ2-1; TRBD2 agrees at 8 bases. The sequenced sample was peripheral blood mononuclear cells (PBMCs), obtained at new diagnosis, from a patient treated with antithyroid drugs. The sequence derives from a woman aged 40 to 50 with Graves disease. CDR3 sequence: CASSAPQDGTSSYNEQFF. The CDR3 DNA sequence: TGTGCCAGCAGCGCCCCCCAGGACGGGACTAGCTCCTACAATGAGCAGTTCTTC.